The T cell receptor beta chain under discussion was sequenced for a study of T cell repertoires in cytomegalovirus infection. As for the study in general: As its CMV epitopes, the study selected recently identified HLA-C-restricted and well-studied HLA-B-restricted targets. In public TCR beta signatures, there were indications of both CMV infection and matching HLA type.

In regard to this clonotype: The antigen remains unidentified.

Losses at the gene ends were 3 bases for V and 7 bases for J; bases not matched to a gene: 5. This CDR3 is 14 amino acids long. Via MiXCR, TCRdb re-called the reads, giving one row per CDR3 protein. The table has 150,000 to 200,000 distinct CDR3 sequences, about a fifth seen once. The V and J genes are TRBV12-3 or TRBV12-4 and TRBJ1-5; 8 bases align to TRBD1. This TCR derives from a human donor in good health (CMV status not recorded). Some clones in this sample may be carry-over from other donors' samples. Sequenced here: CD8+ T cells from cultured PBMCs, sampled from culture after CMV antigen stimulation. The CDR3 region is CASSFGQGRQPQHF. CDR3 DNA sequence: TGTGCCAGCAGTTTTGGACAGGGAAGACAGCCCCAGCATTTT.